These 29 T cell receptor beta chains were all obtained from the same sample, sequenced in a study of T cell responses to AZD1222 COVID-19 vaccine. Profiling relied on immunoSEQ multiplex PCR, and the TCRdb table lists in-frame clones only, not all of them. The sample lists roughly 170,000 clones, 85% to 95% occurring once. Sample: peripheral blood, taken 28 days after the second AZD1222 dose. The origin of the receptors is an adult who received the AZD1222 COVID-19 vaccine.

The V call is TRBV5-1, the J call TRBJ2-7, with D possibly TRBD2 on 6 matching bases. The CDR3 contains 14 residues. Germline V gene data show CDR1 as SGHRS and CDR2 as YFSETQ. The V and J ends lost 3 bases and 7 bases respectively, with 17 bases between them. DNA for the CDR3: TGCGCCAGCAGCTCGGACACCAAGGCGGGGGAGCAGTACTTC. It specifies CASSSDTKAGEQYF.

Points on this clone: This sample also contains other DNA sequences that code for the same CDR3. This chain links TRBV28 with TRBJ1-1, with unresolved D. The length of the CDR3 is 11 residues. The V end was cut by 6 bases, the J end by 4 bases, with 6 bases between. Germline CDR1 MDHEN, CDR2 SYDVKM. The CDR3 protein is CASSLRTEAFF. The CDR3 DNA reads as TGTGCCAGCAGCCTACGCACTGAAGCTTTCTTT.

About this clone: Within the sample, other DNA sequences also encode this same CDR3. The chain recombines TRBV12-3 or TRBV12-4 with TRBJ2-3; 8 nucleotides line up with TRBD1. Unmatched junction bases numbered 1, after V lost 7 bases and J lost 1 base. The CDR3 loop spans 13 amino acids. Here the CDR3 reads CASTGGGTDTQYF. The DNA of the CDR3 is TGTGCCAGCACAGGGGGCGGCACAGATACGCAGTATTTT.

The genes are TRBV6-5 and TRBJ1-2; TRBD1 matches at 8 bases. The trim removed 5 bases at V and 4 bases at J, leaving 3 bases unmatched. Germline CDR1 is MNHEY and CDR2 is SVGAGI. The CDR3 contains 13 residues. CDR3 amino acids: CASSKDRVYGYTF. CDR3 sequence (DNA): TGTGCCAGCAGTAAGGACAGGGTCTATGGCTACACCTTC.

The genes are TRBV2 and TRBJ1-2; D is unresolved. From germline, CDR1 is SNHLY and CDR2 FYNNEI. CDR3 length: 13 amino acids. Trimming stripped 2 bases from V and 0 bases from J, with 4 bases between. The CDR3 region has the DNA TGTGCCAGCAGTGAAACAGCTAACTATGGCTACACCTTC. Residues: CASSETANYGYTF. The full variable domain, its missing parts supplied by reference TRBV2 and TRBJ1-2, is EPEVTQTPSHQVTQMGQEVILRCVPISNHLYFYWYRQILGQKVEFLVSFYNNEISEKSEIFDDQFSVERPDGSNFTLKIRSTKLEDSAMYFCASSETANYGYTFGSGTRLTVV.

A note on this clone: Other DNA sequences of this sample code for an identical CDR3. This chain connects TRBV19 to TRBJ1-1; a weak D match, TRBD1 (5 bases). The CDR3 has 12 residues. V was pared by 6 bases and J by 1 base, with 6 bases between. Germline CDR1 and CDR2: LNHDA and SQIVND (reference sequence). The CDR3 DNA reads TGTGCCAGTAGAACAGGGAACACTGAAGCTTTCTTT. This translates into CASRTGNTEAFF.

This chain joins TRBV7-3 and TRBJ1-1; D is unresolved. Germline values: CDR1 SGHTA, CDR2 FQGTGA. The CDR3 is 14 amino acids. Between the trimmed V and J ends, which lost 0 bases and 5 bases, there was a span of 10 bases. The CDR3 loop reads CASSLTGVGTEAFF. In nucleotides, the CDR3 is TGTGCCAGCAGCTTAACTGGGGTTGGTACTGAAGCTTTCTTT.

The table lists this clone with a count of one. V and J are TRBV19 and TRBJ1-1, with TRBD1 identical over 9 bases. With V trimmed by 3 bases and J by 4 bases, 3 bases remained unmatched. This CDR3 region has 14 residues. In germline, CDR1 is LNHDA, CDR2 SQIVND (reference sequence). In nucleotides, the CDR3 is TGTGCCAGTAGTATTGCGACAGGGGGCACTGAAGCTTTCTTT. It codes for CASSIATGGTEAFF.

The genes are TRBV11-2 and TRBJ1-3, with D uncertain. CDR3 length: 16 residues. V lost 1 base, J lost 0 bases, and 10 bases lay in between. Germline V CDR1 and CDR2: SGHAT, FQNNGV. The CDR3 here is CASSLVGSSSGNTIYF. For the CDR3, the DNA is TGTGCCAGCAGCTTAGTCGGCTCCAGCTCTGGAAACACCATATATTTT.

This clone was seen once. CDR3 loop: CASSLGPGTGVYEQYF. CDR3 bases: TGCGCCAGCAGCTTGGGACCCGGGACAGGGGTCTACGAGCAGTACTTC. This rearrangement joins TRBV5-1 to TRBJ2-7; 10 positions match TRBD1. The CDR3 sequence is 16 residues long. Germline V gene sequence: CDR1 SGHRS, CDR2 YFSETQ. Losses at the gene ends were 0 bases for V and 3 bases for J; bases not matched to a gene: 6. Full variable domain (missing parts from reference TRBV5-1 and TRBJ2-7): KAGVTQTPRYLIKTRGQQVTLSCSPISGHRSVSWYQQTPGQGLQFLFEYFSETQRNKGNFPGRFSGRQFSNSRSEMNVSTLELGDSALYLCASSLGPGTGVYEQYFGPGTRLTVT.

The chain recombines TRBV19 with TRBJ2-1; either TRBD1 or TRBD2 may supply D (5 bases each). This CDR3 is 15 amino acids long. Germline lookup yields CDR1 LNHDA and CDR2 SQIVND (reference sequence). Trimming pared 5 bases from V and 0 bases from J, leaving 11 bases between. The DNA of the CDR3 is TGTGCCAGTAGTTGGGGACCCAACTCCTACAATGAGCAGTTCTTC. Amino acids: CASSWGPNSYNEQFF.

The genes are TRBV12-3 or TRBV12-4 and TRBJ1-1; weak D call: TRBD1 (6 bases). V lost 6 bases, J lost 8 bases, and 10 bases lay in between. CDR3 size: 11 residues. The CDR3 loop reads CASRRQVEAFF. The DNA of the CDR3 is TGTGCCAGCAGAAGACAGGTAGAAGCTTTCTTT.

This chain connects TRBV30 to TRBJ2-1; D remains ambiguous. This CDR3 spans 15 amino acids. V was shortened by 2 bases and J by 4 bases, with 15 bases between the two germline ends. CDR1 GTSNPN and CDR2 SVGIG come from the germline V gene (reference sequence). The CDR3 loop is CAWSQDLEEYNEQFF. In nucleotides, the CDR3 is TGTGCCTGGAGTCAGGACCTAGAAGAGTACAATGAGCAGTTCTTC. The full variable domain, completed using reference TRBV30 and TRBJ2-1, is SQTIHQWPATLVQPVGSPLSLECTVEGTSNPNLYWYRQAAGRGLQLLFYSVGIGQISSEVPQNLSASRPQDRQFILSSKKLLLSDSGFYLCAWSQDLEEYNEQFFGPGTRLTVL.

On this clone: This CDR3 is missing its conserved last phenylalanine or tryptophan, likely due to a read error. The DNA is omitted, as the CDR3 cannot be located on it reliably, and the CDR3 follows TCRdb's listing. CDR3: CASSLSQSPAPGFL. The J gene is TRBJ2-4, the V gene TRBV28; TRBD2, as called in the table, went unchecked against the DNA. Germline CDR1 and CDR2: MDHEN and SYDVKM. The CDR3 comprises 14 residues, both ends counted.

The CDR3 region is CASSLVGRGETQYF. The DNA of the CDR3 is TGCGCCAGCAGCTTGGTGGGGCGGGGAGAGACCCAGTACTTC. The chain is built from TRBV5-1 and TRBJ2-5; D may be TRBD2 (6 bases). This CDR3 has 14 residues. Per the germline V gene, CDR1 is SGHRS and CDR2 is YFSETQ. V was cut by 0 bases and J by 4 bases, with 10 bases left in between.

The chain has TRBV6-5 and TRBJ1-5; 7 bases align to TRBD1. Germline assignment: CDR1 MNHEY and CDR2 SVGAGI. The CDR3 is 14 residues long. With 6 bases clipped from V and 5 bases from J, the junction kept 7 bases outside the gene matches. The CDR3 DNA sequence: TGTGCCAGCAGGGCGGACAGGAGAGATCAGCCCCAGCATTTT. Its translation is CASRADRRDQPQHF.

The chain employs TRBV27 and TRBJ2-1; TRBD2 matches 11 bases. This CDR3 is 16 amino acids long. Germline V gives CDR1 MNHEY, CDR2 SMNVEV (reference sequence). The J segment lost 5 bases and the V segment lost 5 bases, leaving 8 bases of the junction unmatched. In DNA, the CDR3 is TGTGCCAGCAGTCCTACGACTAGCGGGATCCACAATGAGCAGTTCTTC. Translating it yields CASSPTTSGIHNEQFF.

The chain links TRBV27 to TRBJ2-1, with D tentatively TRBD1 (6 bases). V was pared by 3 bases and J by 8 bases, with 11 bases between. The CDR3 sequence is 13 residues long. Germline-derived CDR1 and CDR2 are MNHEY and SMNVEV (reference sequence). The CDR3 nucleotides are TGTGCCAGCAGTTTCGGGACAATGGATGAGCAGTTCTTC. Its protein is CASSFGTMDEQFF.

The J gene is TRBJ2-7, the V gene TRBV19; D may match TRBD1 or TRBD2 (5 bases each). V gave up 4 bases and J gave up 2 bases, with 15 bases separating them. The CDR3 length is 15 residues. Per germline, CDR1 LNHDA and CDR2 SQIVND (reference sequence). CDR3 loop: CASSTAGARTYEQYF. CDR3 DNA: TGTGCCAGTAGTACCGCCGGGGCCAGGACCTACGAGCAGTACTTC.

The chain joins TRBV12-3 or TRBV12-4 to TRBJ1-1; D ambiguous. V was trimmed by 5 bases and J by 7 bases, leaving 11 bases between them. There are 12 residues in the CDR3. The chain's CDR3 is CASSRRVDEAFF. The CDR3 DNA sequence: TGTGCCAGCAGTAGAAGGGTAGATGAAGCTTTCTTT.

This chain links TRBV6-4 with TRBJ2-7, with 10 bases that match TRBD2. V shed 5 bases and J 4 bases; nucleotides not matched to a gene: 2. The CDR3 runs 13 residues. CDR1 and CDR2 from the germline V gene are MRHNA and SNTAGT. CDR3 residues: CASSLAGGYEQYF. CDR3 nucleotides: TGTGCCAGCAGTTTAGCGGGGGGATACGAGCAGTACTTC.

Details on this clone: Other DNA variants within this sample encode the same CDR3. The V gene is TRBV6-5, the J gene TRBJ2-5, with D hard to call. Between the trimmed V and J ends, which lost 3 bases and 3 bases, there was a span of 8 bases. The germline V gene has CDR1 MNHEY and CDR2 SVGAGI. The CDR3 spans 13 residues. The CDR3 loop reads CASSYGREETQYF. The CDR3 DNA reads as TGTGCCAGCAGTTATGGCAGAGAAGAGACCCAGTACTTC.

The chain uses TRBV9 and TRBJ2-7; D gene unclear. This CDR3 has 14 amino acids. Germline V gives CDR1 SGDLS, CDR2 YYNGEE. Trimming took 0 bases from V and 3 from J, leaving 10 bases between them. CDR3 sequence (DNA): TGTGCCAGCAGCGTAGGACCCCTAAACTACGAGCAGTACTTC. This encodes CASSVGPLNYEQYF.

This chain links TRBV4-2 with TRBJ2-3; 9 bases map to TRBD2. The J segment lost 2 bases and the V segment lost 1 base, leaving 7 bases of the junction unmatched. Germline V CDR1 and CDR2: LGHNA, YNFKEQ. The CDR3 has 17 amino acids. The CDR3 protein is CASSQVGAGGNTDTQYF. CDR3 DNA sequence: TGTGCCAGCAGCCAAGTGGGTGCGGGGGGGAACACAGATACGCAGTATTTT.

This clone was counted once. The genes are TRBV10-3 and TRBJ2-7; D is possibly TRBD1 (6 bases). Germline V CDR1 and CDR2: ENHRY, SYGVKD. The V end was cut by 10 bases, the J end by 2 bases, with 15 bases between. This CDR3 spans 13 amino acids. CDR3 residues: CASSDRGPYEQYF. The CDR3 DNA is TGTGCCAGTTCGGACAGAGGTCCCTACGAGCAGTACTTC.

The CDR3 sequence is CASSGMGDSPLHF. The CDR3 nucleotides are TGTGCCAGCAGCGGGATGGGAGATTCACCCCTCCACTTT. This chain connects TRBV9 to TRBJ1-6; D remains unclear. Per germline, CDR1 SGDLS and CDR2 YYNGEE. CDR3 length equals 13 residues. Trimming stripped 3 bases from V and 8 bases from J, with 9 bases between.

The DNA for the CDR3 is TGTGCCAGAAGCTTGGACAGGGAACAAGAGACCCAGTACTTC. It yields the protein CARSLDREQETQYF. The chain links TRBV5-3 to TRBJ2-5; a weak D match, TRBD1 (6 bases). TRBV5-3 is identified as an open reading frame with a role that is uncertain. The V gene lost 0 bases and the J gene lost 2 bases, with 8 bases spanning the gap. CDR3 length equals 14 residues.

This sequence joins TRBV6-2 or TRBV6-3 and TRBJ1-5; D ambiguous. The germline V and J ends were trimmed by 0 bases and 12 bases, with 12 bases remaining between them. The germline V gene encodes CDR1 MNHEY and CDR2 SVGEGT. CDR3 length: 13 amino acids. The CDR3 reads CASSYSNFLLQHF. CDR3 in DNA: TGTGCCAGCAGTTACTCGAATTTCCTGCTCCAGCATTTT.

The chain is built from TRBV3-1 (or the pseudogene TRBV3-2) and TRBJ2-7, with 7 nucleotides matching TRBD2. The trim removed 1 base at V and 4 bases at J, leaving 13 bases unmatched. CDR1 LGHDT and CDR2 YNNKEL come from the germline V gene (reference sequence). The CDR3 is made up of 17 amino acids. In DNA form, the CDR3 reads TGTGCCAGCAGCCAAGTAGGGCTCTTGGGGGGGGAATACGAGCAGTACTTC. This gives the protein CASSQVGLLGGEYEQYF.